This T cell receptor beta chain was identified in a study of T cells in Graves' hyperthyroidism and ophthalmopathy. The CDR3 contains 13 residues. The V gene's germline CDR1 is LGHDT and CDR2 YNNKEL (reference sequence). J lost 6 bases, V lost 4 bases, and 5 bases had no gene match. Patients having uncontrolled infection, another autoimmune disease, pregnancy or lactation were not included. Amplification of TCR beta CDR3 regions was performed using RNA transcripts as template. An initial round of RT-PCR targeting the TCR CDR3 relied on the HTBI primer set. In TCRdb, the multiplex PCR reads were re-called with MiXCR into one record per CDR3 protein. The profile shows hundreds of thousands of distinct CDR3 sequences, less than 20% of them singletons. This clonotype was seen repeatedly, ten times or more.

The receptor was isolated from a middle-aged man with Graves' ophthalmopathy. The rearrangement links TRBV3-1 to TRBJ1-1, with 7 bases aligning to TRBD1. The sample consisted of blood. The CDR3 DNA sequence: TGTGCCAGCAGCCGTCGACAGGGCCCTGAAGCTTTCTTT. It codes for CASSRRQGPEAFF. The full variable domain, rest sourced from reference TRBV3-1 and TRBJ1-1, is DTAVSQTPKYLVTQMGNDKSIKCEQNLGHDTMYWYKQDSKKFLKIMFSYNNKELIINETVPNRFSPKSPDKAHLNLHINSLELGDSAVYFCASSRRQGPEAFFGQGTRLTVV.